This T cell receptor (beta chain) comes out of a study of blood T cells in healthy people across ages. Together with a sample-barcoded 5' primer, a J-beta primer mix was included in a second PCR lasting roughly 7 to 11 cycles. Via MiXCR, TCRdb re-called the 5' RACE reads, giving one row per CDR3 protein. This sample has more than 1,400,000 distinct CDR3 sequences; about 40% occur once, and the top ten carry approximately 7.9%. This clonotype was counted between two and nine times. What it recognizes is unknown. Findings and caveats of the study: Any conclusive comparison of naive versus antigen-experienced cells was prevented by using unsorted PBMCs. It was the long-lived donors that had more naive CD4+ cells and higher diversity than aged donors. CMV status of donors was unknown, possibly confounding expanded clonotype changes.

Per germline, CDR1 MNHEY and CDR2 SVGAGI. The CDR3 covers 15 residues. Trimming took 1 base from V and 0 from J, leaving 10 bases between them. The receptor was derived from a woman younger than 35 in good health. The specimen sequenced was blood. The V and J genes are TRBV6-5 and TRBJ2-7; D tentatively reads TRBD1 or TRBD2 (6 bases each). The CDR3 loop reads CASSYWRGSSYEQYF. In DNA form, the CDR3 reads TGTGCCAGCAGTTACTGGAGGGGGAGCTCCTACGAGCAGTACTTC.